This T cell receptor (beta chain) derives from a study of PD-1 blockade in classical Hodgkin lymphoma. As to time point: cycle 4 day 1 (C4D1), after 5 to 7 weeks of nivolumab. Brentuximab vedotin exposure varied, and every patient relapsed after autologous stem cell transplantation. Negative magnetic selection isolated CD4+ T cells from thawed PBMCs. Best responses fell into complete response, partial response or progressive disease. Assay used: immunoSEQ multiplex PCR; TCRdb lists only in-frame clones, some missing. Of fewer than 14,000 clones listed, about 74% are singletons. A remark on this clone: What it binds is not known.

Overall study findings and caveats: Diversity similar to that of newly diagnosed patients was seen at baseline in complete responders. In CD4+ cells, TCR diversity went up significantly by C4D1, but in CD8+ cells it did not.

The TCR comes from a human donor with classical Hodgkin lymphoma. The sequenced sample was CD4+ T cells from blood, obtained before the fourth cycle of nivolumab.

DNA for the CDR3: TGTGCCAGCAGCCAGACTATTAATGAGCAGTTCTTC. Translating it yields CASSQTINEQFF. V usage is TRBV5-5 and J usage is TRBJ2-1; D might be TRBD2 (5 bases). This CDR3 has 12 amino acids. Germline lookup yields CDR1 SGHKS and CDR2 YYEKEE (reference sequence). V was pared by 4 bases and J by 7 bases, with 9 bases between.